These T cell receptor beta chains were read from a single sample in a study of T-cell reconstitution after alpha-beta-depleted transplantation in children. TCRdb recomputed calls from the PCR reads with MiXCR, one row per CDR3 protein. The table records about 48,000 distinct CDR3 sequences, under 6.5% of them present only once. Specimen: PBMCs, mostly from graft donor cells, collected 60 days after TCRalphabeta/CD19-depleted stem cell transplant. These receptors were obtained from a female patient younger than 10 who had a stem cell transplant for aplastic anemia, so the T cells may come from the graft donor. Each CDR3 is given with its conserved first and last residue. The order of the fields is D gene, clone size, V gene, J gene, CDR3 protein, CDR3 DNA. The D gene is left open where the match is weak. Clone size is not always given. Where it is, it says once, few, many or a class for expanded clones.

>-|many|TRBV20-1|TRBJ2-5
CSGYGGRGGRETQYF
TGCAGTGGATACGGGGGGCGCGGGGGCAGAGAGACCCAGTACTTC
>-|medium-sized|TRBV28|TRBJ2-5
CASSLAHRQETQYF
TGTGCCAGCAGTTTGGCCCACCGACAAGAGACCCAGTACTTC
>-|many|TRBV2|TRBJ2-2
CASSAGPTKRELFF
TGTGCCAGCAGTGCGGGTCCCACCAAGAGGGAGCTGTTTTTT
>-|many|TRBV20-1|TRBJ2-3
CSARGAFTDTQYF
TGCAGTGCTAGAGGCGCGTTCACAGATACGCAGTATTTT
>-|-|TRBV18|TRBJ2-7
CASSLTGTAYEQYF
TGTGCCAGCTCACTTACCGGGACGGCGTACGAGCAGTACTTC
>-|many|TRBV5-1|TRBJ1-1
CASSLTPRNTEAFF
TGCGCCAGCAGCTTGACCCCCAGGAACACTGAAGCTTTCTTT
>-|many|TRBV18|TRBJ2-3
CASSPGGTSTDTQYF
TGTGCCAGCTCACCCGGCGGAACTAGCACAGATACGCAGTATTTT
>-|many|TRBV28|TRBJ2-7
CASSLNRYEQYF
TGTGCCAGCAGTTTAAACAGATACGAGCAGTACTTC
>-|few|TRBV14|TRBJ2-1
CASSQSGNEQFF
TGTGCCAGCAGCCAGAGCGGGAATGAGCAGTTCTTC
>-|-|TRBV6-5|TRBJ2-7
CASSYRPADEQYF
TGTGCCAGCAGTTACAGGCCCGCCGACGAGCAGTACTTC
>TRBD1|many|TRBV2|TRBJ2-2
CASTYGTGGTGELFF
TGTGCCAGCACTTACGGGACAGGTGGTACCGGGGAGCTGTTTTTT
>-|many|TRBV7-2|TRBJ1-2
CASSPWGGEGYTF
TGTGCCAGCAGCCCCTGGGGGGGGGAAGGCTACACCTTC
>-|few|TRBV2|TRBJ2-3
CASSEAREPHF
TGTGCCAGCAGTGAAGCCCGGGAGCCTCATTTT
>-|many|TRBV18|TRBJ2-5
CASSTDRLETQYF
TGTGCCAGCTCAACAGACAGGCTAGAGACCCAGTACTTC
>-|many|TRBV11-2|TRBJ2-3
CASSLESRRGVQYF
TGTGCCAGCAGCTTAGAGAGTCGCAGGGGCGTGCAGTATTTT
>TRBD2|-|TRBV2|TRBJ2-4
CASSTGREARIQYF
TGTGCCAGCAGTACCGGTCGGGAGGCGCGTATTCAGTACTTC
>TRBD1|-|TRBV5-1|TRBJ2-7
CASSRGQGVSYEQYF
TGCGCCAGCAGCAGAGGCCAGGGGGTGTCCTACGAGCAGTACTTC
>-|many|TRBV5-1|TRBJ2-1
CASSLGTGIYNEQFF
TGCGCCAGCAGCTTGGGGACCGGGATCTACAATGAGCAGTTCTTC
>TRBD1|many|TRBV20-1|TRBJ1-2
CSAPRRGGGLNGYTF
TGCAGTGCTCCCCGGCGAGGGGGCGGGTTGAATGGCTACACCTTC
>-|few|TRBV20-1|TRBJ1-5
CSASPRGLRRQPQHF
TGCAGTGCTAGCCCCCGGGGGCTCCGGCGCCAGCCCCAGCATTTT
>TRBD2|many|TRBV14|TRBJ2-3
CASSQDRGGRTDTQYF
TGTGCCAGCAGCCAAGATCGCGGCGGGAGGACAGATACGCAGTATTTT
>TRBD2|many|TRBV29-1|TRBJ2-5
CSAWGGGKTQYF
TGCAGCGCCTGGGGCGGGGGAAAGACCCAGTACTTC